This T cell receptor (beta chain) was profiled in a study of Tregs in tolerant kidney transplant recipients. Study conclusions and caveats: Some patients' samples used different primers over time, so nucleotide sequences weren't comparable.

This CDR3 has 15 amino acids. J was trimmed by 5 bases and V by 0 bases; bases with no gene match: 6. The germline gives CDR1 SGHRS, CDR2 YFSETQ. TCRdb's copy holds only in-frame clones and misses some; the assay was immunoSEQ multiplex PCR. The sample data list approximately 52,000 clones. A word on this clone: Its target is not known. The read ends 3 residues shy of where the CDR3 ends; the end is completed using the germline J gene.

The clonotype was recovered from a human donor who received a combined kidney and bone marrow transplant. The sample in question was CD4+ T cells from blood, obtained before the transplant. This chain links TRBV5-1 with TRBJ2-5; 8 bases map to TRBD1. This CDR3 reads CASSLGRGRGETQYF. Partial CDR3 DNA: TGCGCCAGCAGCTTGGGCAGGGGGCGCGGGGAGACC.